These T cell receptor beta chains were read from a single sample in a study of regulatory T cells in long-lasting Graves disease. One entry per CDR3 protein results from TCRdb running MiXCR on the multiplex PCR reads. The table includes about 290,000 distinct CDR3 sequences, around 21% detected once. The sample in question was peripheral blood mononuclear cells (PBMCs), obtained when the disease was refractory, from a patient treated with antithyroid drugs. The receptors originated from a female donor with Graves disease. The CDR3 runs from the conserved cysteine through the conserved F or W. The D gene is left open where the match is weak. Size is omitted from some rows. Given values are once, few, many or a class for expanded clones.

J gene | clone size | V gene | D gene | CDR3 protein | CDR3 DNA
TRBJ2-7 | many | TRBV3-1 | NA | CASSQGLSGNYEQYF | TGTGCCAGCAGCCAAGGCTTATCAGGCAACTACGAGCAGTACTTC
TRBJ2-7 | many | TRBV6-9 | NA | CASSSPLDSYEQYF | TGTGCCAGCAGTTCCCCTCTCGACAGTTACGAGCAGTACTTC
TRBJ2-2 | once | TRBV7-2 | TRBD1 | CASSLAGLGQGFGELFF | TGTGCCAGCAGCCTCGCGGGGTTGGGACAGGGGTTCGGGGAGCTGTTTTTT
TRBJ2-7 | NA | TRBV18 | TRBD1 | CASSPPQGQGLGEQYF | TGTGCCAGCTCACCACCTCAGGGACAGGGGTTGGGCGAGCAGTACTTC
TRBJ1-2 | few | TRBV7-9 | NA | CASSFGEESTYGYTF | TGTGCCAGCAGCTTCGGCGAGGAGAGCACCTATGGCTACACCTTC
TRBJ1-5 | few | TRBV19 | TRBD1 | CASSILTGVGQPQHF | TGTGCCAGTAGTATTCTGACAGGGGTTGGTCAGCCCCAGCATTTT
TRBJ2-5 | many | TRBV28 | TRBD1 | CASSLRQGWEETQYF | TGTGCCAGCAGCCTTCGACAGGGGTGGGAAGAGACCCAGTACTTC
TRBJ2-1 | few | TRBV28 | NA | CASSFSGFDTGGGPWLSYNEQFF | TGTGCCAGCAGTTTTTCGGGATTTGATACAGGGGGAGGGCCTTGGTTGTCCTACAATGAGCAGTTCTTC
TRBJ2-7 | many | TRBV3-1 | NA | CASSHQRSTYEQYF | TGTGCCAGCAGCCACCAGCGGAGCACCTACGAGCAGTACTTC
TRBJ2-7 | NA | TRBV20-1 | TRBD1 | CSARGGQGAYEQYF | TGCAGTGCTAGAGGGGGGCAGGGGGCTTACGAGCAGTACTTC
TRBJ2-2 | NA | TRBV7-9 | TRBD2 | CASSLTRGAGGNTGELFF | TGTGCCAGCAGCTTAACTCGAGGAGCGGGAGGGAACACCGGGGAGCTGTTTTTT
TRBJ2-7 | many | TRBV28 | NA | CASRGTGRGSYEQYF | TGTGCCAGCAGAGGGACGGGGAGGGGGTCCTACGAGCAGTACTTC
TRBJ1-1 | few | TRBV4-2 | NA | CASSQVGQKNTEAFF | TGTGCCAGCAGCCAAGTGGGGCAGAAGAACACTGAAGCTTTCTTT
TRBJ1-4 | few | TRBV7-9 | NA | CASSLANGNLNEKLFF | TGTGCCAGCAGCTTAGCAAACGGGAATCTAAATGAAAAACTGTTTTTT
TRBJ2-3 | NA | TRBV7-3 | TRBD1 | CASSSQGYTDTQYF | TGTGCCAGCAGCTCACAGGGGTACACGGATACGCAGTATTTT
TRBJ1-1 | few | TRBV7-2 | NA | CASSSPGGAEAFF | TGTGCCAGCAGCTCCCCTGGGGGAGCTGAAGCTTTCTTT
TRBJ1-1 | once | TRBV30 | TRBD1 | CAWSPTGLNTEAFF | TGTGCCTGGAGCCCGACAGGGTTGAACACTGAAGCTTTCTTT
TRBJ1-4 | many | TRBV3-1 | NA | CASSPRATNEKLFF | TGTGCCTCCAGTCCGAGGGCGACTAATGAAAAACTGTTTTTT
TRBJ1-5 | many | TRBV12-3/TRBV12-4 | TRBD1 | CASSRQGNSNQPQHF | TGTGCCAGCAGTCGACAGGGTAATAGCAATCAGCCCCAGCATTTT
TRBJ1-1 | many | TRBV7-9 | NA | CASSLQPEAFF | TGTGCCAGCAGCTTACAACCTGAAGCTTTCTTT
TRBJ2-3 | NA | TRBV28 | NA | CASTGAARTDTQYF | TGTGCCAGCACCGGGGCCGCTCGCACAGATACGCAGTATTTT
TRBJ2-7 | few | TRBV28 | TRBD2 | CASSFPGLAGSYEQYF | TGTGCCAGCAGTTTCCCGGGACTAGCGGGATCCTACGAGCAGTACTTC
TRBJ2-7 | NA | TRBV10-3 | NA | CAISREGYEQYF | TGTGCCATTTCCAGGGAAGGGTACGAGCAGTACTTC
TRBJ2-2 | many | TRBV7-3 | NA | CASSLTGVGTGELFF | TGTGCCAGCAGCTTAACGGGGGTCGGCACCGGGGAGCTGTTTTTT